This T cell receptor (beta chain) was recorded in a study of cytomegalovirus exposure and HLA in healthy donors. The ends lost 2 bases at V and 0 bases at J; junction bases unmatched: 4. CDR3 size: 16 residues. Germline V gene sequence: CDR1 SGHKS, CDR2 YYEKEE (reference sequence). For this clone: Its specificity is unknown.

13 Jbeta primers and 60 Vbeta primers were used for the PCR. Clones were sequenced by immunoSEQ multiplex PCR, and TCRdb holds only the in-frame ones, with some missing. The sample contains 150,000 to 200,000 clones, around 77% of which appear only once. Study results and caveats: Further analysis was carried out later, and it showed several of the most significant clusters appearing linked to common viral pathogens. In a later analysis, HLA-associated TCR beta chains were more clonally expanded than equally common others. A link between a missense DCLRE1C variant and TCR beta V- and J-gene trimming emerged from a later analysis.

The clonotype originates from a man aged 50 to 60 in good health and CMV-seropositive. This rearrangement joins TRBV5-5 to TRBJ2-2; 7 nucleotides line up with TRBD2. Sequenced material: PBMCs. The CDR3 here is CASSFLGGSNTGELFF. The CDR3 bases are TGTGCCAGCAGCTTCCTCGGGGGGTCGAACACCGGGGAGCTGTTTTTT.